These 18 T cell receptor beta chains were sequenced from one sample in a study of cytomegalovirus exposure and HLA in healthy donors. It was with 60 Vbeta and 13 Jbeta primers that the PCR ran. This table comes from immunoSEQ multiplex PCR, and its TCRdb copy is limited to in-frame clones, with some not included. The data contain 110,000 to 150,000 clones, approximately 79% of them singletons. Sequencing was carried out using PBMCs. The receptors shown here come from a man younger than 30 in good health and CMV-seronegative.

This clone was seen a single time. The V gene is TRBV5-1, the J gene TRBJ2-7; 11 bases are a match to TRBD1. From germline, CDR1 is SGHRS and CDR2 YFSETQ. V shed 6 bases and J 3 bases; nucleotides not matched to a gene: 8. The CDR3 loop spans 15 amino acids. The CDR3 nucleotides read TGCGCCAGCACCCGTACCGGGACAGGGGGCTACGAGCAGTACTTC. This encodes CASTRTGTGGYEQYF.

This clone was recorded once. This chain joins TRBV9 and TRBJ2-3; the match to TRBD2 covers 7 bases. Losses at the gene ends were 3 bases for V and 4 bases for J; bases not matched to a gene: 11. The CDR3 loop spans 16 amino acids. CDR1 is SGDLS and CDR2 is YYNGEE in the germline V gene. The CDR3 coding sequence is TGTGCCAGCAGCGACCAAACGGGGGGAGAAGCAGATACGCAGTATTTT. This gives the protein CASSDQTGGEADTQYF. The full variable domain, in which reference TRBV9 and TRBJ2-3 provide the parts outside the CDR3, is DSGVTQTPKHLITATGQRVTLRCSPRSGDLSVYWYQQSLDQGLQFLIQYYNGEERAKGNILERFSAQQFPDLHSELNLSSLELGDSALYFCASSDQTGGEADTQYFGPGTRLTVL.

The chain combines TRBV2 with TRBJ1-5; 7 positions match TRBD1. The CDR3 loop spans 16 amino acids. The trim removed 4 bases at V and 2 bases at J, leaving 8 bases unmatched. Germline CDR1 SNHLY, CDR2 FYNNEI. In nucleotides, the CDR3 is TGTGCCAGCAGTGCTACAGGGGTTGTGGGCAATCAGCCCCAGCATTTT. Translation gives CASSATGVVGNQPQHF.

This chain connects TRBV7-9 to TRBJ1-2; D not resolved. Germline V lookup: CDR1 SEHNR, CDR2 FQNEAQ (reference sequence). CDR3 size: 12 residues. The germline V and J ends were trimmed by 4 bases and 2 bases, with 5 bases remaining between them. The CDR3 nucleotides read TGTGCCAGCAGCTCCGGGAACTATGGCTACACCTTC. Its protein product is CASSSGNYGYTF.

V and J are TRBV6-1 and TRBJ1-4; no clear D. In germline, CDR1 is MNHNS, CDR2 SASEGT. The CDR3 contains 14 residues. Trimming stripped 2 bases from V and 5 bases from J, with 9 bases between. Here the CDR3 DNA reads TGTGCCAGCAGTGAACCCAGGTACAATGAAAAACTGTTTTTT. Amino acid sequence: CASSEPRYNEKLFF.

The CDR3 DNA reads TGTGCCAGCAGTGAAGATACCTACGAGCAGTACTTC. Translated, it gives CASSEDTYEQYF. The chain joins TRBV2 to TRBJ2-7; D gene ambiguous. The germline V and J ends were trimmed by 1 base and 2 bases, with 3 bases remaining between them. Germline assignment: CDR1 SNHLY and CDR2 FYNNEI. The CDR3 extends over 12 amino acids.

This clone was detected only a few times. The chain is built from TRBV5-1 and TRBJ1-6; 9 bases are a match to TRBD1. There are 17 residues in the CDR3. After removal of 3 bases from V and 6 bases from J, the junction contained 10 bases not matched to a gene. CDR1 SGHRS and CDR2 YFSETQ come from the germline V gene. The CDR3 DNA sequence: TGCGCCAGCAGCTGGAGCCCGGGACAGGGTTTTAATTCACCCCTCCACTTT. Protein product: CASSWSPGQGFNSPLHF.

V usage is TRBV29-1 and J usage is TRBJ2-2, with a weak D call TRBD1 (5 bases). This CDR3 contains 13 residues. V gave up 5 bases and J gave up 1 base, with 8 bases separating them. Germline loops: CDR1 SQVTM, CDR2 ANQGSEA. The CDR3 coding sequence is TGCAGCGTTAGGCAGGGGAACACCGGGGAGCTGTTTTTT. Amino acids: CSVRQGNTGELFF.

This clone was picked up a small number of times. This chain joins TRBV10-3 and TRBJ1-3; no reliable D call. The V gene's germline CDR1 is ENHRY and CDR2 SYGVKD. The CDR3 spans 12 residues. V was pared by 6 bases and J by 8 bases, with 11 bases between. The CDR3 bases are TGTGCCATCAGGGGTAACGGGGACACCATATATTTT. It codes for CAIRGNGDTIYF.

This sequence joins TRBV11-2 and TRBJ1-3; TRBD1 matches 10 bases. Germline CDR1 is SGHAT and CDR2 is FQNNGV. Trimming cost V 5 bases and J 2 bases; bases outside gene matches: 3. CDR3 length: 15 residues. CDR3 nucleotides: TGTGCCAGCAGCCCCGGGACAGGGGCTGGAAACACCATATATTTT. Residues: CASSPGTGAGNTIYF. The entire variable domain, with the rest obtained from reference TRBV11-2 and TRBJ1-3, is as follows: EAGVAQSPRYKIIEKRQSVAFWCNPISGHATLYWYQQILGQGPKLLIQFQNNGVVDDSQLPKDRFSAERLKGVDSTLKIQPAKLEDSAVYLCASSPGTGAGNTIYFGEGSWLTVV.

V is TRBV9 and J is TRBJ2-2; no reliable D call. This CDR3 has 13 residues. The germline CDR1 and CDR2 sequences are SGDLS and YYNGEE. Deletions cut 3 bases from V and 1 base from J, with 4 bases between. CDR3 DNA: TGTGCCAGCAGCGCAGAGAACACCGGGGAGCTGTTTTTT. Its translation is CASSAENTGELFF.

The genes are TRBV25-1 and TRBJ1-2, with D maybe TRBD1 (5 bases). The V end lost 4 bases, the J end lost 4 bases, and 7 bases lay between the germline ends. This CDR3 has 12 amino acids. Germline-derived CDR1 and CDR2 are MGHDK and SYGVNS. The CDR3, as DNA: TGTGCCAGCAGTGTAGGGGCCTATGGCTACACCTTC. This sequence encodes CASSVGAYGYTF.

This clone was seen a few times. The V and J genes are TRBV5-4 and TRBJ2-7; D remains ambiguous. V gave up 4 bases and J gave up 6 bases, with 17 bases separating them. Germline assignment: CDR1 SGHNT and CDR2 YYREEE (reference sequence). The CDR3 is made up of 14 amino acids. CDR3 amino acids: CASSLEQASLEQYF. Written as DNA, the CDR3 is TGTGCCAGCAGCCTCGAGCAGGCGTCTCTCGAGCAGTACTTC.

The chain links TRBV7-8 to TRBJ1-2; 9 nucleotides match TRBD1. The germline V gene encodes CDR1 SGHVS and CDR2 FQNEAQ. The V segment lost 1 base and the J segment 1 base; nucleotides outside the gene matches: 7. This CDR3 contains 17 residues. The CDR3 bases are TGTGCCAGCAGCTTAGAAGTGACAGGGGGGGATAACTATGGCTACACCTTC. Translated, it gives CASSLEVTGGDNYGYTF. The complete variable domain, with remaining parts taken from reference TRBV7-8 and TRBJ1-2, reads GAGVSQSPRYKVAKRGQDVALRCDPISGHVSLFWYQQALGQGPEFLTYFQNEAQLDKSGLPSDRFFAERPEGSVSTLKIQRTQQEDSAVYLCASSLEVTGGDNYGYTFGSGTRLTVV.

This clone was seen a single time. The chain uses TRBV9 and TRBJ2-3; 8 bases are shared with TRBD1. The V gene end was trimmed by 3 bases and the J gene end by 0 bases; junction bases not matched to a gene: 3. This CDR3 contains 15 residues. Germline CDR1 is SGDLS and CDR2 is YYNGEE. CDR3 loop: CASSATGASTDTQYF. CDR3 in DNA: TGTGCCAGCAGCGCGACAGGGGCTAGCACAGATACGCAGTATTTT.

This sequence joins TRBV4-1 and TRBJ1-3, with 7 bases lining up with TRBD1. The V gene's germline CDR1 is MGHRA and CDR2 YSYEKL. V lost 0 bases and J lost 5; bases outside the gene matches: 13. The CDR3 is 18 residues long. The CDR3 DNA is TGCGCCAGCAGCCAAGATCCCTTGACAGGGAGGATTAGAAACACCATATATTTT. It encodes CASSQDPLTGRIRNTIYF.

This sequence joins TRBV11-2 and TRBJ2-5; 7 bases agree with TRBD1. Germline loops: CDR1 SGHAT, CDR2 FQNNGV. Trimming took 5 bases from V and 1 from J; bases not matched to a gene: 4. The length of the CDR3 is 14 residues. The CDR3 bases are TGTGCCAGCAGCAAAGACAGGGCCCAAGAGACCCAGTACTTC. Encoded protein: CASSKDRAQETQYF.

The chain is built from TRBV30 and TRBJ1-4; TRBD1 matches 8 bases. The V gene's germline CDR1 is GTSNPN and CDR2 SVGIG (reference sequence). The CDR3 runs 14 residues. J gave up 6 bases and V 3 bases, and 6 bases lay outside the gene matches. CDR3 sequence: CAWSPSGGDEKLFF. CDR3 nucleotide sequence: TGTGCCTGGAGCCCCTCAGGGGGCGATGAAAAACTGTTTTTT.